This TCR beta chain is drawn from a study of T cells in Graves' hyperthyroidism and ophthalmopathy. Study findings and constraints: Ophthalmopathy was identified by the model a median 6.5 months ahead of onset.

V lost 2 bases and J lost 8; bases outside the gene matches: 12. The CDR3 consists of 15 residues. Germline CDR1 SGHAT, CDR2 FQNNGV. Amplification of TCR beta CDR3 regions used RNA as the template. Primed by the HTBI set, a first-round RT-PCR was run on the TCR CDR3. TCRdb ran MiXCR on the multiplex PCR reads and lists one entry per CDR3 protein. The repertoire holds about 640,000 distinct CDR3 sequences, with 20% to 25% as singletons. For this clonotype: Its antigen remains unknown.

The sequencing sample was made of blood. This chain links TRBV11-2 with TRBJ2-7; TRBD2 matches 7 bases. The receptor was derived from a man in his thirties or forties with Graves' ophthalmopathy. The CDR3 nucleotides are TGTGCCAGCAGCTTAAAACGGTCTAGGGAGGGTAAGCAGTACTTC. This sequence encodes CASSLKRSREGKQYF.